The TCR beta chain under discussion was sequenced for a study of beta chain features in type 1 diabetes. Study-wide points: VDJ junctions from patients with type 1 diabetes contained fewer insertions and more deletions. The study found that naive, central memory and Treg TCRB repertoires appeared more similar in patients than in healthy donors.

The germline V gene encodes CDR1 GTSNPN and CDR2 SVGIG (reference sequence). The CDR3 sequence is 15 residues long. Trimming at V came to 5 bases and at J to 5 bases, leaving 8 bases not matched to a gene. With regard to this clone: Antigen: not known.

Investigators reverse transcribed all isolated RNA, so they sequenced expressed TCRB transcripts. Reads from naive, central memory and regulatory T cell samples averaged approximately 3.4 million. Clones were sequenced by immunoSEQ multiplex PCR, and TCRdb holds only the in-frame ones, with some missing. The sample yields hundreds of thousands of clones, roughly 31% seen once. Material: naive CD4+ T cells from blood. This sequence joins TRBV30 and TRBJ2-1, with TRBD2 matching over 11 bases. The sequence came from a man younger than 30 in good health. CDR3 sequence: CAWGPGLAVNNEQFF. CDR3 nucleotides: TGTGCCTGGGGGCCGGGACTAGCGGTTAACAATGAGCAGTTCTTC.